Below, 8 T cell receptor beta chains from the same sample are listed, as sequenced in a study of metastatic and nonmetastatic thyroid tumors. No patient received treatment before thyroid surgery. TCRdb re-clonotyped the PCR reads via MiXCR. The sample records approximately 20,000 clones, approximately 20% being singletons. Sequencing was carried out using tumor tissue. These receptors came from a female donor with papillary thyroid cancer or a benign thyroid nodule (not recorded which). Some clones in this sample may be carry-over from other donors' samples.

By frequency in the sample, this clone is medium-sized. The V call is TRBV11-3, the J call TRBJ2-2; tentative D call: TRBD2 (5 bases). V was cut by 1 base and J by 1 base, with 13 bases left in between. The length of the CDR3 is 17 residues. Germline V CDR1 and CDR2: SGHNT, YENEEA. The CDR3 here is CASSLGTWERNTGELFF. In nucleotides, the CDR3 is TGTGCCAGCAGCTTAGGGACTTGGGAGCGGAACACCGGGGAGCTGTTTTTT.

This clone was recorded at least ten times. The rearrangement uses TRBV2 and TRBJ1-6, with a possible D match to TRBD1 (6 bases). V shed 1 base and J shed 13 bases, with 11 bases lying between them. Germline assignment: CDR1 SNHLY and CDR2 FYNNEI. The CDR3 sequence is 13 residues long. For the CDR3, the DNA is TGTGCCAGCAGTGAAGGGGGGCGAGAGCCCCTCCACTTT. Translated: CASSEGGREPLHF.

The chain links TRBV7-2 to TRBJ2-7; maybe TRBD2 (5 bases). V was trimmed by 8 bases and J by 1 base, leaving 9 bases between them. The CDR3 extends over 12 amino acids. Germline assignment: CDR1 SGHTA and CDR2 FQGNSA. CDR3 in amino acids: CASPGLSYEQYV. The DNA of the CDR3 is TGTGCCAGCCCGGGATTATCCTACGAGCAGTACGTC.

This clone was seen a few times. This chain joins TRBV28 and TRBJ1-6; unclear D gene. The germline CDR1 and CDR2 sequences are MDHEN and SYDVKM. The CDR3 runs to 15 residues. The V and J ends lost 5 bases and 9 bases respectively, with 17 bases between them. The CDR3 coding sequence is TGTGCCAGCAGTGTGTGTGGTAGGCATGCTTCACCCCTCCACTTT. The encoded protein is CASSVCGRHASPLHF.

This clone was seen ten or more times. The V and J genes are TRBV12-3 or TRBV12-4 and TRBJ1-2, with a possible D match to TRBD1 (5 bases). The CDR3 has 13 residues. V was shortened by 4 bases and J by 4 bases, with 10 bases between the two germline ends. The CDR3 loop is CASSSRVPYGYTF. CDR3 DNA sequence: TGTGCCAGCAGTTCCAGGGTTCCCTATGGCTACACCTTC.

The rearrangement uses TRBV7-6 and TRBJ2-7; 7 bases agree with TRBD1. Germline CDR1 and CDR2: SGHVS and FNYEAQ. The CDR3 is 14 residues long. V was clipped by 5 bases and J by 5 bases; unmatched bases: 9. The CDR3, as DNA: TGTGCCAGCAGCCCTCGACAGGGTATTCACGAGCAGTACTTC. Translating it yields CASSPRQGIHEQYF.

The CDR3 coding sequence is TGTGCCAGCAGCGACCCGGGCCCAGGTCTGCAAAGTTCGGCCTACAATGAGCAGTTCTTC. As protein: CASSDPGPGLQSSAYNEQFF. This chain joins TRBV7-2 and TRBJ2-1, with D hard to call. The CDR3 contains 20 residues. Germline V lookup: CDR1 SGHTA, CDR2 FQGNSA. Trimming left V 5 bases short and J 2 bases short, with 28 bases between. The whole variable domain, remainder taken from reference TRBV7-2 and TRBJ2-1, is GAGVSQSPSNKVTEKGKDVELRCDPISGHTALYWYRQSLGQGLEFLIYFQGNSAPDKSGLPSDRFSAERTGGSVSTLTIQRTQQEDSAVYLCASSDPGPGLQSSAYNEQFFGPGTRLTVL.

This chain uses TRBV20-1 with TRBJ2-4, with D tentatively TRBD2 (5 bases). The CDR3 has 12 amino acids. V was trimmed by 4 bases and J by 8 bases, leaving 12 bases between them. Germline V CDR1 and CDR2: DFQATT, SNEGSKA (reference sequence). CDR3 sequence (DNA): TGCAGTGCTAAAGCTGGAGGTCACATTCAGTACTTC. Encoded protein: CSAKAGGHIQYF.